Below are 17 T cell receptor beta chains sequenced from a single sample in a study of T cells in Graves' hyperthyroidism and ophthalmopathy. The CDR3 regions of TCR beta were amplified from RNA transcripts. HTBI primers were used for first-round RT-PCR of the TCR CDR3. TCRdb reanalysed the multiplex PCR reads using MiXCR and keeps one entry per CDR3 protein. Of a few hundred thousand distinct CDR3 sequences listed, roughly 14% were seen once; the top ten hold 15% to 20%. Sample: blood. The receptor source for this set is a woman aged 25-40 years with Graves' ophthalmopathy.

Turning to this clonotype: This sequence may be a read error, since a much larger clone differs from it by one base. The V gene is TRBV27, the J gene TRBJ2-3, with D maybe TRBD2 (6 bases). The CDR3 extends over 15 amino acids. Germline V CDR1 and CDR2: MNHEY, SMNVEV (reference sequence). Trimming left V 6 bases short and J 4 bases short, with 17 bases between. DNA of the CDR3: TGTGCCAGCAGCCATCCGGGGGTAGTTGCAGATACGCAGTATTTT. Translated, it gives CASSHPGVVADTQYF.

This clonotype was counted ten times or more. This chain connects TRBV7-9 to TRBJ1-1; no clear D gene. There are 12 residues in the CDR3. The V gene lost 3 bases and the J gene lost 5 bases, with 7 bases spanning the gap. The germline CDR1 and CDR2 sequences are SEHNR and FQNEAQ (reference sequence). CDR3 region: CASSFGDTEAFF. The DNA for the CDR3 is TGTGCCAGCAGCTTTGGCGATACTGAAGCTTTCTTT.

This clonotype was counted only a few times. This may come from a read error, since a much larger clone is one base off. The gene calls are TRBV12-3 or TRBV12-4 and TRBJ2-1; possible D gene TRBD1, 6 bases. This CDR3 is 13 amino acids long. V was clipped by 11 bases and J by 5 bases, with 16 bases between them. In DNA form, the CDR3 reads TGTGCCGGCACCCAGAGGGGGAACAATGAGCAGTTCTTC. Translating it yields CAGTQRGNNEQFF.

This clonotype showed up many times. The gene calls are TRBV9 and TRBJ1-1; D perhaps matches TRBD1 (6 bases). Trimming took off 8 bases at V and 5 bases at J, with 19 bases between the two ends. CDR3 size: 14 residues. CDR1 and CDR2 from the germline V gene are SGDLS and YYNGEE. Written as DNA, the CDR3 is TGTGCCAGTACTCTGGGAACAGGGTCTACTGAAGCTTTCTTT. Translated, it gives CASTLGTGSTEAFF.

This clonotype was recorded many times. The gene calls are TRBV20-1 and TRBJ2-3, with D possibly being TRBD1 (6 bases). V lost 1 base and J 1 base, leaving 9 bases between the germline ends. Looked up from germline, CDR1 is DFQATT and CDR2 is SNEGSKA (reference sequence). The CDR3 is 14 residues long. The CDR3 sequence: CSARVDRRTDTQYF. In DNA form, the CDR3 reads TGCAGTGCTAGAGTGGACAGACGCACAGATACGCAGTATTTT.

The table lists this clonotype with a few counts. CDR3 amino acids: CASSQQGANTEAFF. The CDR3 DNA is TGCGCCAGCAGCCAGCAGGGCGCGAACACTGAAGCTTTCTTT. The chain links TRBV4-1 to TRBJ1-1; maybe TRBD1 (5 bases). This CDR3 contains 14 residues. V lost 3 bases, J lost 1 base, and 9 bases lay in between. Germline V lookup: CDR1 MGHRA, CDR2 YSYEKL.

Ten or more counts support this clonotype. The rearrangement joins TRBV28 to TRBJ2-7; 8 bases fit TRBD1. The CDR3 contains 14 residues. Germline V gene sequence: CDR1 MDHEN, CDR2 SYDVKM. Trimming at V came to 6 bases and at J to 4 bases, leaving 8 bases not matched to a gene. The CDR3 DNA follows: TGTGCCAGCAGAATCCGGGACAGGAGATACGAGCAGTACTTC. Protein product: CASRIRDRRYEQYF.

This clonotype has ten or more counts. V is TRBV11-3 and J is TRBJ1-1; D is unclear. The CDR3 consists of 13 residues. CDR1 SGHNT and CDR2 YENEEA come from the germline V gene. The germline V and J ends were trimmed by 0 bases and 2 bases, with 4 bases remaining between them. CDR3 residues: CASSLETNTEAFF. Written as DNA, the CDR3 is TGTGCCAGCAGCTTAGAGACTAACACTGAAGCTTTCTTT. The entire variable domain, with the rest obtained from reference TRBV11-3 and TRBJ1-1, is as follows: EAGVVQSPRYKIIEKKQPVAFWCNPISGHNTLYWYLQNLGQGPELLIRYENEEAVDDSQLPKDRFSAERLKGVDSTLKIQPAELGDSAVYLCASSLETNTEAFFGQGTRLTVV.

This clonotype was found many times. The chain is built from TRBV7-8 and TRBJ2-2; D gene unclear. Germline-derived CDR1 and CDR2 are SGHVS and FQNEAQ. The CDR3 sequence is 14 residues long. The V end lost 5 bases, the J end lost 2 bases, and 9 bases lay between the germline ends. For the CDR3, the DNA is TGTGCCAGCAGCCCAGACACCAACACCGGGGAGCTGTTTTTT. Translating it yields CASSPDTNTGELFF.

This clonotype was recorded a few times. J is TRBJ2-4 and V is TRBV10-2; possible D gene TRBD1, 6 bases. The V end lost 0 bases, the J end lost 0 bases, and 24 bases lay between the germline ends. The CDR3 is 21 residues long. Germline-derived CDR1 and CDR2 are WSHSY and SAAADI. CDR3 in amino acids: CASSESPRTANTGLAKNIQYF. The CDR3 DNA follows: TGCGCCAGCAGTGAGTCGCCCAGGACAGCCAACACCGGGCTAGCCAAAAACATTCAGTACTTC.

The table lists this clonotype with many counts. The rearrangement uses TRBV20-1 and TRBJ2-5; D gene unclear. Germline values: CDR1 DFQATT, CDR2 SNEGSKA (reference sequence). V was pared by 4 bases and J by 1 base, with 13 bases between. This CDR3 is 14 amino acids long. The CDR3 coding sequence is TGCAGTGCTAAAGTTAGAGTCCTCCAAGAGACCCAGTACTTC. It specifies CSAKVRVLQETQYF.

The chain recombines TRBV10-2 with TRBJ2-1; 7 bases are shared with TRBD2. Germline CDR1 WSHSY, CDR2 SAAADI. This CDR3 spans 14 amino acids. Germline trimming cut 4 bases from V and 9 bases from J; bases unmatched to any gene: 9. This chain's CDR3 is CASSATRGGVEQFF. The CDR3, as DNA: TGCGCCAGCAGTGCGACTAGGGGAGGGGTTGAGCAGTTCTTC.

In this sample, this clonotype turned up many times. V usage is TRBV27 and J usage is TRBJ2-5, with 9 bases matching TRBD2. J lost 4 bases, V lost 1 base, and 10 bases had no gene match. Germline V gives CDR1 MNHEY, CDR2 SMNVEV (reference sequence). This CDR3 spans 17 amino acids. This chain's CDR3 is CASSLWKVSGGAETQYF. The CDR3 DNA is TGTGCCAGCAGTTTATGGAAAGTTAGCGGGGGTGCAGAGACCCAGTACTTC.

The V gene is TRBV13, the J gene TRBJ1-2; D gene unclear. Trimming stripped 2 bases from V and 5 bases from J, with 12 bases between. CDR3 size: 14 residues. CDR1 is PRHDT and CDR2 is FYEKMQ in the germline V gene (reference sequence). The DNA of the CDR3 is TGTGCCAGCAGCTTAAGGAGGTCAGCTTATGGCTACACCTTC. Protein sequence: CASSLRRSAYGYTF.

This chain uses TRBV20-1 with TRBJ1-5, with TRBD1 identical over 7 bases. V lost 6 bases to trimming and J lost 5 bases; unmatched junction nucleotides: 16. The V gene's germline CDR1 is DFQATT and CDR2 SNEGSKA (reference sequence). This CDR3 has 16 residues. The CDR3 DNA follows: TGCAGTGCCGAAAACGGCCCCGGGACAGATTATCAGCCCCAGCATTTT. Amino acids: CSAENGPGTDYQPQHF.

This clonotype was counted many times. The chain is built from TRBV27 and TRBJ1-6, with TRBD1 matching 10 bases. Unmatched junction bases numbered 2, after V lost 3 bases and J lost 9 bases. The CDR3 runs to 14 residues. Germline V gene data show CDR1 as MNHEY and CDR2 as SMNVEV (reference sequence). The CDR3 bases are TGTGCCAGCAGTTTGAGGGACAGGGGTTCACCCCTCCACTTT. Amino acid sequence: CASSLRDRGSPLHF.

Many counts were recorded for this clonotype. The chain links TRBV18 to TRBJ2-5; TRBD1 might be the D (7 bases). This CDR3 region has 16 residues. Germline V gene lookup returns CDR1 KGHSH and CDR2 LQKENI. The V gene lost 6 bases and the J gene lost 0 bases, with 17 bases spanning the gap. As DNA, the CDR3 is TGTGCCAGCTCTCGGAACGCGGGACAGAACCAAGAGACCCAGTACTTC. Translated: CASSRNAGQNQETQYF.